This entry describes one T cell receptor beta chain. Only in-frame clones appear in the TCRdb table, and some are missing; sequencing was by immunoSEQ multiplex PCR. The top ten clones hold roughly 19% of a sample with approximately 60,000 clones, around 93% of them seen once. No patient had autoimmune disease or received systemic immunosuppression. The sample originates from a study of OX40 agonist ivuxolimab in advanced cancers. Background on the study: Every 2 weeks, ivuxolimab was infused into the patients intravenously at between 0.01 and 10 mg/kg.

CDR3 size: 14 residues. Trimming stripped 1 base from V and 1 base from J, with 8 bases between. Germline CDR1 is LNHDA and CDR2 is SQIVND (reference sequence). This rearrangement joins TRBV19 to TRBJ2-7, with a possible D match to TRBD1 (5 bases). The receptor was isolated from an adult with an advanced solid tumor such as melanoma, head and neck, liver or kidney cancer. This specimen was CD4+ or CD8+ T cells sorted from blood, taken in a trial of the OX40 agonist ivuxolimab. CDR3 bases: TGTGCCAGTAGTATAGCAAGGGGTTCCTACGAGCAGTACTTC. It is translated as CASSIARGSYEQYF.